The clone carrying this T cell receptor (beta chain) was detected once. Its antigen remains unknown. The data were produced by immunoSEQ multiplex PCR, yet TCRdb's version contains in-frame clones alone and is incomplete. The sample comprises 65,000 to 80,000 clones, 88% of which are singletons, and under 4.5% rests with the top ten. The data originate from a study of chemoradiotherapy in HPV16-positive cancers. Notes on the study in general: For HPV16-positive patients, expanding HPV-responsive T cells associated with longer recurrence-free survival.

The input for sequencing was blood, taken from a patient who underwent chemoradiotherapy. This receptor was obtained from a human donor with HPV-associated anogenital cancer.

CDR3 DNA sequence: TGTGCCAGCACTCCCGAGACAGGAAGGCAAGAGACCCAGTACTTC. It specifies CASTPETGRQETQYF. The chain is built from TRBV28 and TRBJ2-5, with D perhaps matching TRBD1 (6 bases). Trimming cost V 7 bases and J 2 bases, with 17 bases left between them. Germline CDR1 reads MDHEN; CDR2 reads SYDVKM. The CDR3 spans 15 residues.